Listed below are T cell receptor beta chains from one sample, sequenced in a study of T cells in Graves' hyperthyroidism and ophthalmopathy. TCRdb redid the calling of the multiplex PCR reads with MiXCR, one entry per CDR3 protein. In the table there are 250,000 to 300,000 distinct CDR3 sequences, about an eighth of which are singletons. Sequenced material: blood. These receptor sequences come from a woman aged 25 to 39 with Graves' hyperthyroidism that later progressed to Graves' ophthalmopathy. Both conserved end residues are part of each CDR3. The D gene is left open where the match is weak. Clone sizes are given selectively: once, few, many, or a class where the clone is expanded.

CDR3 DNA,CDR3 protein,J gene,D gene,clone size,V gene
TGTGCCAGCAGTGACTCACTAGCGGGGTACAATGAGCAGTACTTC,CASSDSLAGYNEQYF,TRBJ2-7,TRBD2,-,TRBV6-5
TGTGCCAGCAGCTCGGGCCCAAGGGAAAGTTCACCCCTCCACTTT,CASSSGPRESSPLHF,TRBJ1-6,-,many,TRBV28
TGTGCCTCTACGCGCGGACTAGCGCGGACAGATACGCAGTATTTT,CASTRGLARTDTQYF,TRBJ2-3,TRBD2,many,TRBV30
TGTGCCAGCAGTACAATCCTCGGGACTCCAGGGGAAGCTTTCTTT,CASSTILGTPGEAFF,TRBJ1-1,-,many,TRBV27
TGTGCCAGCAGTACCCCAATAGCGGGGGTCGGCAATGAGCAGTTCTTC,CASSTPIAGVGNEQFF,TRBJ2-1,TRBD2,many,TRBV6-2/TRBV6-3
TGTGCCAGCAGCTTAGATAACAGGGGTTTGGAGACCCAGTACTTC,CASSLDNRGLETQYF,TRBJ2-5,TRBD1,few,TRBV7-9
TGCAGCGTCCTACGGCCAGATGGCTACACCTTC,CSVLRPDGYTF,TRBJ1-2,-,many,TRBV29-1
TGTGCCAGCAGCTCTCGGACAGGGGAGGACACAGATACGCAGTATTTT,CASSSRTGEDTDTQYF,TRBJ2-3,TRBD1,many,TRBV11-3
TGTGCCAGCAGCGTACCGGGGGACTCCTACGAGCAGTACTTC,CASSVPGDSYEQYF,TRBJ2-7,-,many,TRBV9
TGTGCCAGCAGTGAAATTGGAGGGAGGAACAATCAGCCCCAGCATTTT,CASSEIGGRNNQPQHF,TRBJ1-5,-,many,TRBV2
TGTGCCAGCAGCCGGACTAGCGGGGAGCCCTCCTACAATGAGCAGTTCTTC,CASSRTSGEPSYNEQFF,TRBJ2-1,TRBD2,many,TRBV28
TGTGCCACCAGCAGAGATCCCAACCCTTCAACAGATACGCAGTATTTT,CATSRDPNPSTDTQYF,TRBJ2-3,-,many,TRBV15
TGTGCCAGCAACCCGACCACCCCGGCCTACGAGCAGTACTTC,CASNPTTPAYEQYF,TRBJ2-7,-,many,TRBV28
TGTGCCAGCAGCTCCGGTCTAGCGGGGGCGGTCGATGAGCAGTTCTTC,CASSSGLAGAVDEQFF,TRBJ2-1,TRBD2,many,TRBV7-2
TGTGCCAGCAGAAGCTGGACAGATACGAACACTGAAGCTTTCTTT,CASRSWTDTNTEAFF,TRBJ1-1,-,many,TRBV6-2/TRBV6-3
TGCAGTGCTAGAGGTTTGGGTTACAATGAGCAGTTCTTC,CSARGLGYNEQFF,TRBJ2-1,-,few,TRBV20-1